This TCR beta chain was sequenced during a study of read filtering for tumor transcriptome and immune sequencing. The CDR3 spans 10 residues. CDR1 SQVTM and CDR2 ANQGSEA come from the germline V gene. With respect to this clonotype: This may be a read error: a much more frequent sequence differs by one nucleotide.

The library was built from 400 ng RNA with molecular barcoded adaptors for alpha/delta and beta/gamma chains. TCRdb used MiXCR to reprocess the reads, holding one entry per CDR3 protein. The table records over 55,000 distinct CDR3 sequences, 11% to 15% of them present only once. The chain uses TRBV29-1 and TRBJ1-1; D remains ambiguous. This TCR came from a donor aged 40 or older with multiple myeloma. The source material was a population of CD138-negative cells sorted from bone marrow. CDR3 region: CSAFGPEALF. Here the CDR3 DNA reads TGCAGCGCTTTTGGGCCTGAAGCTCTCTTT. The variable domain in full, with the rest retrieved from reference TRBV29-1 and TRBJ1-1, is SAVISQKPSRDICQRGTSLTIQCQVDSQVTMMFWYRQQPGQSLTLIATANQGSEATYESGFVIDKFPISRPNLTFSTLTVSNMSPEDSSIYLCSAFGPEALFGQGTRLTVV.